One sample yielded the 7 T cell receptor beta chains listed below, sequenced in a study of blood T cells in healthy people across ages. Through a sample-barcoded 5' primer and a J-beta primer mix, a second PCR was run for about 6 to 12 cycles. TCRdb fed the 5' RACE reads into MiXCR, producing one record per CDR3 protein. The sample carries about 1.6 million distinct CDR3 sequences, roughly 30% recorded once. The sample comprised blood. The receptors originated from a woman in her 30s in good health.

This clonotype was counted a few times. The chain links TRBV27 to TRBJ2-7, with 7 bases identical to TRBD1. Germline V CDR1 and CDR2: MNHEY, SMNVEV (reference sequence). The CDR3 is 17 amino acids. V dropped 5 bases and J dropped 0; count of bases not matched to a gene: 13. Written as DNA, the CDR3 is TGTGCCAGCAGTCCACCCGCAGGGGGAGCCCCCTCCTACGAGCAGTACTTC. Protein product: CASSPPAGGAPSYEQYF.

CDR3 protein: CASSQEGGTAVGETQYF. The CDR3 bases are TGTGCCAGCAGCCAAGAGGGCGGGACAGCGGTGGGCGAGACCCAGTACTTC. This rearrangement joins TRBV3-1 to TRBJ2-7; D perhaps matches TRBD1 (7 bases). Matching the DNA end better, TRBJ2-5 makes the J call doubtful. The CDR3 totals 17 residues. The germline gives CDR1 LGHDT, CDR2 YNNKEL (reference sequence).

This clonotype was counted many times. The genes are TRBV4-3 and TRBJ2-5; D is uncertain. The CDR3 sequence is 14 residues long. Trimming pared 1 base from V and 5 bases from J, leaving 11 bases between. The V gene's germline CDR1 is LGHNA and CDR2 YSLEER. CDR3 protein: CASSQGVMVETQYF. In nucleotides, the CDR3 is TGCGCCAGCAGCCAAGGGGTGATGGTCGAGACCCAGTACTTC.

This clonotype has only a few counts. The chain couples TRBV6-1 to TRBJ2-1; no clear D. CDR1 is MNHNS and CDR2 is SASEGT in the germline V gene. This CDR3 comprises 13 residues. The V and J ends lost 10 bases and 0 bases respectively, with 10 bases between them. In DNA form, the CDR3 reads TGTGCCACGGGTCTCACCTCCTACAATGAGCAGTTCTTC. It encodes CATGLTSYNEQFF.

In its sample, this clonotype was seen a few times. This chain links TRBV20-1 with TRBJ2-5, with 9 bases lining up with TRBD2. Germline V CDR1 and CDR2: DFQATT, SNEGSKA (reference sequence). The CDR3 extends over 14 amino acids. J gave up 3 bases and V 6 bases, and 8 bases lay outside the gene matches. The CDR3 nucleotides read TGCAGTGCACCCTCTAGCGGGGAGAAAGAGACCCAGTACTTC. This gives the protein CSAPSSGEKETQYF.

V and J are TRBV20-1 and TRBJ1-6, with D hard to call. The CDR3 covers 16 residues. Germline CDR1 DFQATT, CDR2 SNEGSKA (reference sequence). V shed 0 bases and J shed 8 bases, with 17 bases lying between them. The CDR3 reads CSARDVAQSHHSPLHF. CDR3 bases: TGCAGTGCTAGAGATGTCGCGCAGTCTCATCATTCACCCCTCCACTTT.

This clonotype was found a few times. The J gene is TRBJ1-1, the V gene TRBV9, with no clear D. The CDR3 is made up of 14 amino acids. Germline loops: CDR1 SGDLS, CDR2 YYNGEE. The ends were cut back, 0 bases at V and 0 bases at J, with 6 bases in the middle. The CDR3 reads CASSVGPMNTEAFF. DNA for the CDR3: TGTGCCAGCAGCGTAGGACCCATGAACACTGAAGCTTTCTTT.